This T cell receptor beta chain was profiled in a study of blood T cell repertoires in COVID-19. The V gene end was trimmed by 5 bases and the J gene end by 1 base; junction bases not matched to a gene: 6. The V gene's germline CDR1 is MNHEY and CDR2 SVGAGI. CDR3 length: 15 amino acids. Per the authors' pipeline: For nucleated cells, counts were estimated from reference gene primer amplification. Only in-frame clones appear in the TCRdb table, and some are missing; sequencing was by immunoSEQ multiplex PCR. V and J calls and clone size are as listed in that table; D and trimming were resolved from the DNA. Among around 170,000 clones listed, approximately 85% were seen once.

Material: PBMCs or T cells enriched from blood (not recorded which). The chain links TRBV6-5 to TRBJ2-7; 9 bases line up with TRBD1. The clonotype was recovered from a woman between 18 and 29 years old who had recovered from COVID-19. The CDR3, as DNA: TGTGCCAGCAGTCAGTCCGGGACAGGGTCCTACGAGCAGTACTTC. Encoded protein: CASSQSGTGSYEQYF.